The clone carrying this TCR beta chain is a singleton in its sample. The antigen remains unidentified. This specimen comes from a study of blood T cells in healthy people across ages. Study-level results: Long-lived donors exceeded aged donors in naive CD4+ cells and diversity. Age showed a roughly linear inverse relationship with TCR beta diversity per million T cells.

Extraction yielded at least 5 micrograms of total RNA per sample. Combining a sample-barcoded 5' primer with a J-beta primer mix, a second PCR ran for roughly 7 to 11 cycles. Each sample provided no less than 2.5 million CDR3-containing paired-end reads. TCRdb re-called the 5' RACE reads through MiXCR, storing one row per CDR3 protein. The sample contains under 1,000,000 distinct CDR3 sequences, about half of which appear only once. The sample was blood. This receptor was identified in a man older than 75 in good health.

The chain's CDR3 is CASSAQGAGTEAFF. The CDR3, as DNA: TGTGCCAGCTCAGCACAGGGGGCAGGCACTGAAGCTTTCTTT. This rearrangement joins TRBV18 to TRBJ1-1; 9 bases are a match to TRBD1. This CDR3 is 14 amino acids long. CDR1 and CDR2 (germline): KGHSH, LQKENI. Trimming removed 5 bases from V and 4 bases from J; junction bases left unmatched: 5. Looking up the rest from reference TRBV18 and TRBJ1-1 gives the full variable domain: NAGVMQNPRHLVRRRGQEARLRCSPMKGHSHVYWYRQLPEEGLKFMVYLQKENIIDESGMPKERFSAEFPKEGPSILRIQQVVRGDSAAYFCASSAQGAGTEAFFGQGTRLTVV.